What follows is one T cell receptor (beta chain) and its context. Which antigen it targets is not known. No clone much larger than this one lies a single base away; base qualities are absent. The source of the sample is a study of shared clonotypes between healthy human individuals (dated by TCRdb to the early 2020s). Regarding the complete study: A couple of women and a few men aged 18 to 49 years were included in the cohort. The study deeply sequenced blood TCR repertoires of about five healthy adults to estimate repertoire size and the extent of clonotype sharing between individuals. Leukapheresis yielded between about 0.85 and 9.5 billion PBMCs per donor. To increase sequencing depth and limit assay-specific biases, TCR repertoire library preparation and sequencing were carried out by different laboratories using diverse techniques. Study-wide findings and limitations: Because the study included a small number of donors, the genetic and exposure-history diversity represented was limited. Pairwise subsampling led to the expectation that sequencing depth would affect the degree of clonotype sharing among donors. Sampling was restricted to blood, and TCR repertoires in tissues likely differ from the TCR repertoires found in blood.

Using the deep immunoSEQ assay, TCR CDR3 regions were amplified from genomic DNA by multiplex PCR. Genomic DNA extracted from each cell subset was distributed evenly over all wells of several immunoSEQ 96-well plates, and each plate served as one replicate. For unsorted PBMC, approximately 0.3 ug genomic DNA, equal to roughly 32,000 T cell genomes, was loaded into each replicate PCR. Ten immunoSEQ deep assay plates were used to sequence the unsorted PBMC genomic DNA. Purified libraries were quantified with a Qubit 3.0 fluorometer, sized on a Bioanalyzer 2100, and re-quantified with the KAPA Library Quantification kit. A separate single-read 150-cycle Illumina NextSeq 550 flow cell was used to sequence each immunoSEQ 96-well plate. Turning to the authors' computational methods: The immunoSEQ output contained only junctional sequences without quality scores, so filtering could not match that applied to full-length reads. To assign V/J genes and CDR3, sequences were annotated against IMGT germline references using PyIR, a Python wrapper for IgBLAST v1.9. Reads were removed for weak V/J assignments (E-value above 1e-6), missing CDR3, stop codons, out-of-frame junctions, or ambiguous translated residues. A V3J clonotype was defined by an identical inferred V gene, J gene, and CDR3 amino acid sequence. The percentage overlap between two repertoires was calculated by dividing the number of shared unique clonotypes by the size of the smaller repertoire. RTK rarefaction, the Chao1 estimator, and Recon v2.1 estimates of unobserved clonotypes were used to assess repertoire richness. Held by TCRdb, this immuneACCESS table contains in-frame sequences only and omits some clones. Under half of the omission traces to an unresolved V gene where checked; the cause of the rest is unknown. D and trimming come from the DNA, and the V and J calls and clone size come from that table. Present in this sample are about half a million clones, more than 75% of which were seen just once. The ten largest clonotypes hold roughly an eighth of the sample.

The donors were healthy, HIV-negative adults who had no recently reported acute infections or vaccinations. Every donor was a Caucasian adult residing in Nashville, Tennessee, USA. In the unsorted samples, some 94 million PBMCs were counted, and genomic DNA was extracted using the QIAamp DNA Blood Mini kit. After blood collection by leukapheresis, PBMCs were isolated using Ficoll-Histopaque density gradient centrifugation and then cryopreserved in the vapor phase of liquid nitrogen. The CDR3 goes from the cysteine to the phenylalanine over 17 residues. Just the 51-base CDR3 DNA is kept, in frame starting at base 1. From a lookup of the germline V gene, CDR1 and CDR2 are SGHDT and YYEEEE. The junction shows trimming of 0 bases on V and 5 bases on J, plus 19 bases between the germline ends.

What was sequenced was PBMCs. This clonotype was sampled from a woman in her forties in good health. Some clones in this sample may be carry-over from other donors' samples. The V and J genes are TRBV5-6 and TRBJ2-3; the D gene is possibly TRBD2, with 7 bases matching. CDR3 sequence: CASSLVFPYREGDTQYF. The nucleotide sequence reads as follows: TGTGCCAGCAGCTTGGTGTTCCCTTACAGGGAGGGAGATACGCAGTATTTT.